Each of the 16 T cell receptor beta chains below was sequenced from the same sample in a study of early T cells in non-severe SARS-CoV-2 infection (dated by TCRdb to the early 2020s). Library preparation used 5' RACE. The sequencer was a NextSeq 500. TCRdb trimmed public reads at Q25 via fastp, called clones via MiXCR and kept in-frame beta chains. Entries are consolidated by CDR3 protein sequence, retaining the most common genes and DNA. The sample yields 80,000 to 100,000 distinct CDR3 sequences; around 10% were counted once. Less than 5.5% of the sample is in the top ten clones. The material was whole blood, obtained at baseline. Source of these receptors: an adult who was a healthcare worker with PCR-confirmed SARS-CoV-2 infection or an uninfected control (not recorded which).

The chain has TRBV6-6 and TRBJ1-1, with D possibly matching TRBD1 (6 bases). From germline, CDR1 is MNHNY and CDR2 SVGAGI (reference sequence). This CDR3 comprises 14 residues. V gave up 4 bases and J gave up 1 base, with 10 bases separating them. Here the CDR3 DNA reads TGTGCCAGCAGTTTACAGGGTTCGAACACTGAAGCTTTCTTT. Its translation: CASSLQGSNTEAFF.

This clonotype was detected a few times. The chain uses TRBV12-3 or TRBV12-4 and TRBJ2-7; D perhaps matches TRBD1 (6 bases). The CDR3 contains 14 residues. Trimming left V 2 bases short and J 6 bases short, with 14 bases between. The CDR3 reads CASSLKQGPFEQYF. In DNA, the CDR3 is TGTGCCAGCAGTTTAAAACAGGGACCGTTCGAGCAGTACTTC.

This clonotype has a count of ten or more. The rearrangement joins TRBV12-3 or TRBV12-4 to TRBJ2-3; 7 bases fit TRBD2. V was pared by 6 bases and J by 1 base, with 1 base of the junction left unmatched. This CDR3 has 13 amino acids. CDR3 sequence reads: CASRSGGTDTQYF. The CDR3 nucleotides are TGTGCCAGCAGGAGCGGGGGCACAGATACGCAGTATTTT.

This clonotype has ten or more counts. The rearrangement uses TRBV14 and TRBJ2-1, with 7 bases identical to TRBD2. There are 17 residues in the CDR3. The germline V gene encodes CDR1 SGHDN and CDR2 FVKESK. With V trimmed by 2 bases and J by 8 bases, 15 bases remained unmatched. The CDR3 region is CASSQNSGLVYGHEQFF. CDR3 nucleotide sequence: TGTGCCAGCAGCCAAAATTCAGGACTAGTTTATGGCCATGAGCAGTTCTTC.

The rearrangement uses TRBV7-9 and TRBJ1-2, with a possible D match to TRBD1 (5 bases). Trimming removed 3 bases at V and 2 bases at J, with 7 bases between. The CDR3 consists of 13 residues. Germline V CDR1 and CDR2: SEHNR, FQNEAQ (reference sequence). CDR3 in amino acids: CASSFRDNYGYTF. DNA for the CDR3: TGTGCCAGCAGCTTCCGGGACAACTATGGCTACACCTTC.

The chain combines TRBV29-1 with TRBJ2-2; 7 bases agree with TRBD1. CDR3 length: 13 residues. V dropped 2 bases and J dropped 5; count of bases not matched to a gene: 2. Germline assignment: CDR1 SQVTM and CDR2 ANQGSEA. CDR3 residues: CSVERGPTGELFF. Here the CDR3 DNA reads TGCAGCGTTGAAAGGGGGCCGACCGGGGAGCTGTTTTTT.

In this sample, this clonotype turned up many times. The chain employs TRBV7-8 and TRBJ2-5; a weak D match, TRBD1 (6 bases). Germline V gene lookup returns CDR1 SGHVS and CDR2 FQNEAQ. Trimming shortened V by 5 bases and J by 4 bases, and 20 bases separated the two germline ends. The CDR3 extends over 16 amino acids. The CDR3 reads CASSVNRVRGGETQYF. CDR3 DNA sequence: TGTGCCAGCAGCGTAAACAGGGTCCGAGGGGGAGAGACCCAGTACTTC.

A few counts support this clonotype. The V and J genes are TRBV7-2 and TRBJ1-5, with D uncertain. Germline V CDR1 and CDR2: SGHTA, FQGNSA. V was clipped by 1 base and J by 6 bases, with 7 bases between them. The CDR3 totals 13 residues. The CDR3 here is CASSLDRSQPQHF. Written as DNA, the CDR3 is TGTGCCAGCAGCTTAGATCGTAGTCAGCCCCAGCATTTT.

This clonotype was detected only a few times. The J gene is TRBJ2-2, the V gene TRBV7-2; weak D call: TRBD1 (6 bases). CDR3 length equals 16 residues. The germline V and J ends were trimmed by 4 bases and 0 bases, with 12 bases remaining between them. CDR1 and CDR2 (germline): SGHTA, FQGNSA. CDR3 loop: CASSYAPGANTGELFF. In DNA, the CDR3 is TGTGCCAGCAGCTACGCCCCAGGGGCGAACACCGGGGAGCTGTTTTTT.

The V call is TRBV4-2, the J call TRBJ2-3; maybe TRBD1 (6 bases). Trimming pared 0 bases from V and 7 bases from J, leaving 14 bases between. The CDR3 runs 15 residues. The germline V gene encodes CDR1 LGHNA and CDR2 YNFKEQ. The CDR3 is CASSQDQGQPYTQYF. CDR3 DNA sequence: TGTGCCAGCAGCCAAGATCAGGGGCAACCCTATACGCAGTATTTT.

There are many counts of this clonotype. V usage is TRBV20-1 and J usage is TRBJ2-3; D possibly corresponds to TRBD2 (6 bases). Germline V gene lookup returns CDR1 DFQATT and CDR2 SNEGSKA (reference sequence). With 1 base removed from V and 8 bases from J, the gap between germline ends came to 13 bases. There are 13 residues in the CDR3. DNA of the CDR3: TGCAGTGCTAGAGCGGCGGGAATAGCTACGCAGTATTTT. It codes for CSARAAGIATQYF.

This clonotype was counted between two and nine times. The CDR3 sequence: CASSLPGTPGPSYEQYF. The CDR3 DNA is TGCGCCAGCAGCTTACCCGGGACACCTGGGCCCTCCTACGAGCAGTACTTC. The chain links TRBV5-1 to TRBJ2-7; TRBD1 is a possible D gene (6 bases). CDR1 is SGHRS, CDR2 YFSETQ, per germline. V gave up 2 bases and J gave up 0 bases, with 18 bases separating them. The CDR3 spans 17 residues.

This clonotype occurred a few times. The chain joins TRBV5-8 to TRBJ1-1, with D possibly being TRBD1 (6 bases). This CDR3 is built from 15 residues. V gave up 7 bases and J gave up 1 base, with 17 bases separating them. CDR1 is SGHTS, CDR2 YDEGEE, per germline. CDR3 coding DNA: TGTGCCAGCGACTACAAGGACAGACAGAACACTGAAGCTTTCTTT. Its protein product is CASDYKDRQNTEAFF.

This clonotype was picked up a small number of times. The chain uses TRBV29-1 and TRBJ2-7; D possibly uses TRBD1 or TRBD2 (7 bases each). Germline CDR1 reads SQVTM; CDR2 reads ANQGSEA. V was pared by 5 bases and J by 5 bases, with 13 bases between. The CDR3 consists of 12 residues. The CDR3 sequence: CSVSAGGDEQYF. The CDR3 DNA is TGCAGCGTTTCGGCAGGGGGGGACGAGCAGTACTTC.

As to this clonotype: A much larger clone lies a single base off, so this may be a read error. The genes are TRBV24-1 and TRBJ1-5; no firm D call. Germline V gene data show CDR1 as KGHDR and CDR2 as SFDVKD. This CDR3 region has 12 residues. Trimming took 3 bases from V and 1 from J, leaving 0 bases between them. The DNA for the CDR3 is TGTGCCACCAGTGATAGCAATCAGCCCCAGCATTTT. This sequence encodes CATSDSNQPQHF.

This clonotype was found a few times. The chain's CDR3 is CSVDSAFSTDTQYF. The CDR3 DNA reads as TGCAGCGTTGATTCAGCGTTTAGCACAGATACGCAGTATTTT. The chain has TRBV29-1 and TRBJ2-3; D remains ambiguous. Germline V gene data show CDR1 as SQVTM and CDR2 as ANQGSEA. There are 14 residues in the CDR3. Between the trimmed V and J ends, which lost 3 bases and 0 bases, there was a span of 10 bases.